This TCR beta chain was sequenced for a study of CD8 T cells in ankylosing spondylitis. This CDR3 comprises 12 residues. With 2 bases removed from V and 5 bases from J, the gap between germline ends came to 7 bases. Germline CDR1 is GTSNPN and CDR2 is SVGIG (reference sequence). Study-wide points: Made up of fewer than ten highly homologous variants, a TCR beta motif appeared characteristic of ankylosing spondylitis blood.

MiXCR, run by TCRdb on the 5' RACE reads, gives a single entry per CDR3 protein. The sample has fewer than 650,000 distinct CDR3 sequences, roughly 13% seen once. This clonotype was observed once. What it recognizes is unknown. The sequence was obtained from a male donor with ankylosing spondylitis. V usage is TRBV30 and J usage is TRBJ2-1, with D hard to call. Sequenced material: blood, either unsorted or a sorted T cell fraction (not recorded which). CDR3: CAWSHVNNEQFF. The CDR3 nucleotides are TGTGCCTGGAGTCACGTCAACAATGAGCAGTTCTTC.